Listed here are 11 T cell receptor beta chains from one sample, sequenced in a study of blood T cell repertoires in COVID-19. Libraries were prepared by immunoSEQ multiplex PCR; TCRdb keeps only in-frame clonotypes and omits some of them. The sample carries approximately 52,000 clones, about 90% recorded once. Source material: peripheral blood. The receptors derive from a human donor with active COVID-19. The donor label of this sample is uncertain.

The chain uses TRBV9 and TRBJ2-7, with D possibly being TRBD2 (5 bases). This CDR3 contains 15 residues. Trimming took 5 bases from V and 0 from J, leaving 15 bases between them. CDR1 and CDR2 (germline): SGDLS, YYNGEE. The chain's CDR3 is CASSQEGSGSYEQYF. The CDR3 nucleotides are TGTGCCAGCAGTCAAGAGGGTTCGGGCTCCTACGAGCAGTACTTC. The full variable domain, its missing parts supplied by reference TRBV9 and TRBJ2-7, is DSGVTQTPKHLITATGQRVTLRCSPRSGDLSVYWYQQSLDQGLQFLIQYYNGEERAKGNILERFSAQQFPDLHSELNLSSLELGDSALYFCASSQEGSGSYEQYFGPGTRLTVT.

The chain uses TRBV5-1 and TRBJ1-6; 8 bases are a match to TRBD1. This CDR3 has 15 residues. Germline CDR1 reads SGHRS; CDR2 reads YFSETQ. The ends lost 4 bases at V and 5 bases at J; junction bases unmatched: 5. The CDR3 loop reads CASSEDRANNSPLHF. The CDR3 bases are TGCGCCAGCAGCGAGGACAGGGCTAATAATTCACCCCTCCACTTT.

V and J are TRBV7-8 and TRBJ2-1; 7 nucleotides line up with TRBD2. The germline V gene encodes CDR1 SGHVS and CDR2 FQNEAQ. This CDR3 contains 16 residues. V shed 5 bases and J 4 bases; nucleotides not matched to a gene: 11. CDR3: CASSTRPGTTYNEQFF. The CDR3 DNA follows: TGTGCCAGCAGCACAAGACCCGGGACTACGTACAATGAGCAGTTCTTC.

The chain combines TRBV18 with TRBJ1-1; unclear D gene. This CDR3 is 14 amino acids long. Germline values: CDR1 KGHSH, CDR2 LQKENI. Deletions cut 6 bases from V and 5 bases from J, with 16 bases between. The CDR3 region has the DNA TGTGCCAGCTCGCTAGTCGCTGGTGAGACTGAAGCTTTCTTT. Translated, it gives CASSLVAGETEAFF. Full variable domain (remainder filled in from reference TRBV18 and TRBJ1-1): NAGVMQNPRHLVRRRGQEARLRCSPMKGHSHVYWYRQLPEEGLKFMVYLQKENIIDESGMPKERFSAEFPKEGPSILRIQQVVRGDSAAYFCASSLVAGETEAFFGQGTRLTVV.

The chain joins TRBV7-2 to TRBJ2-7, with TRBD2 matching 15 bases. J gave up 12 bases and V 1 base, and 4 bases lay outside the gene matches. The CDR3 extends over 14 amino acids. The germline V gene has CDR1 SGHTA and CDR2 FQGNSA. CDR3 sequence: CASSLDGLAGGWYF. Here the CDR3 DNA reads TGTGCCAGCAGCTTAGATGGACTAGCGGGGGGGTGGTACTTC. The full variable domain, in which reference TRBV7-2 and TRBJ2-7 provide the parts outside the CDR3, is GAGVSQSPSNKVTEKGKDVELRCDPISGHTALYWYRQSLGQGLEFLIYFQGNSAPDKSGLPSDRFSAERTGGSVSTLTIQRTQQEDSAVYLCASSLDGLAGGWYFGPGTRLTVT.

CDR3 residues: CASSQGPRSGGSNEKLFF. The CDR3, as DNA: TGCGCCAGCAGCCAAGGTCCCCGATCGGGGGGGTCTAATGAAAAACTGTTTTTT. V usage is TRBV4-1 and J usage is TRBJ1-4; possibly TRBD1 for D (5 bases). This CDR3 is 18 amino acids long. Germline values: CDR1 MGHRA, CDR2 YSYEKL. Trimming stripped 1 base from V and 3 bases from J, with 18 bases between.

The chain links TRBV4-1 to TRBJ1-3; D not resolved. The germline CDR1 and CDR2 sequences are MGHRA and YSYEKL. This CDR3 has 15 residues. Trimming cost V 4 bases and J 2 bases, with 12 bases left between them. In nucleotides, the CDR3 is TGCGCCAGCAGCCGCCTGGCGGGCGCTGGAAACACCATATATTTT. Its protein is CASSRLAGAGNTIYF.

Note on this clone: A read error may account for a junction end that differs from germline. The chain uses TRBV6-6 and TRBJ1-2, with D unresolved. The CDR3 consists of 10 residues. From germline, CDR1 is MNHNY and CDR2 SVGAGI (reference sequence). The CDR3 sequence: CASSFRVTSF. CDR3 bases: TGTGCCAGCAGTTTCCGGGTAACAAGCTTC.

The V and J genes are TRBV27 and TRBJ1-4; 7 bases agree with TRBD1. This CDR3 is built from 15 residues. Germline CDR1 and CDR2: MNHEY and SMNVEV (reference sequence). V shed 5 bases and J 4 bases; nucleotides not matched to a gene: 7. The CDR3 bases are TGTGCCAGCAGTGAAAACCGGGACAGTAATGAAAAACTGTTTTTT. This encodes CASSENRDSNEKLFF.

CDR3 sequence (DNA): TGCGCCAGCAGCTTGGGAGCCGAAAAACTGTTTTTT. Translating it yields CASSLGAEKLFF. The V call is TRBV5-1, the J call TRBJ1-4; D gene uncertain. This CDR3 comprises 12 residues. Germline CDR1 reads SGHRS; CDR2 reads YFSETQ. Trimming left V 0 bases short and J 8 bases short, with 5 bases between.

The genes are TRBV4-3 and TRBJ1-2; D call uncertain. The CDR3 consists of 15 residues. V dropped 0 bases and J dropped 8 bases, with 16 bases sitting between them. From germline, CDR1 is LGHNA and CDR2 YSLEER. This chain's CDR3 is CASSQDYEGTDGYTF. CDR3 nucleotides: TGCGCCAGCAGCCAAGATTACGAGGGAACGGACGGCTACACCTTC.